The clone carrying this T cell receptor (beta chain) showed up many times. Its antigen is not known. TCRdb re-called the 5' RACE reads with MiXCR, one entry per CDR3 protein. The sample lists over 50,000 distinct CDR3 sequences; around 6% were seen once. This specimen comes from a study of spatial heterogeneity in lung cancer. Study-level points and caveats: Ubiquitous expanded tumor TCRs showed up in blood more at resection than follow-up.

Looked up from germline, CDR1 is LNHDA and CDR2 is SQIVND (reference sequence). J gave up 9 bases and V 6 bases, and 8 bases lay outside the gene matches. This CDR3 has 14 residues. Time point meaning: sample taken at primary tumor resection. The approximately 72 donors had untreated early-stage non-small cell lung cancer. Unsorted whole RNA from tumor, nontumor lung or frozen PBMC underwent sequencing. The source was PBMCs, collected at surgery. The receptor was isolated from a female donor with early-stage non-small cell lung cancer. V and J are TRBV19 and TRBJ2-1, with TRBD1 matching 10 bases. This chain's CDR3 is CASRPGQGHREQFF. The CDR3 DNA reads as TGTGCCAGTAGGCCGGGACAGGGGCATCGTGAGCAGTTCTTC. Complete variable domain (other parts from reference TRBV19 and TRBJ2-1): DGGITQSPKYLFRKEGQNVTLSCEQNLNHDAMYWYRQDPGQGLRLIYYSQIVNDFQKGDIAEGYSVSREKKESFPLTVTSAQKNPTAFYLCASRPGQGHREQFFGPGTRLTVL.